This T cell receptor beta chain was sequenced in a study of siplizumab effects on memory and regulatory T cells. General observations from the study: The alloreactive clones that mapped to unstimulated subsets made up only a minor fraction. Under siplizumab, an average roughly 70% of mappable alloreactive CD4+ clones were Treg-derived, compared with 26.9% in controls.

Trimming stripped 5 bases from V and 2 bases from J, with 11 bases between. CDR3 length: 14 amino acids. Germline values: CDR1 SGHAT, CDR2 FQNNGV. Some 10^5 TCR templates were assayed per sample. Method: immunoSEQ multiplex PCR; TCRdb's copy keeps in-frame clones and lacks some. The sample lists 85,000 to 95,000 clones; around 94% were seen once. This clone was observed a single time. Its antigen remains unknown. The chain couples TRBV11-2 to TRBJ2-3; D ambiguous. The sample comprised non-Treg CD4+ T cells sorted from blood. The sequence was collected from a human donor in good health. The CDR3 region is CASSLWIFTDTQYF. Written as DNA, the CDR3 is TGTGCCAGCAGCCTCTGGATCTTCACAGATACGCAGTATTTT.